Each of the 20 T cell receptor beta chains below was sequenced from the same sample in a study of T cell repertoires in cytomegalovirus infection. No antigen is known for these receptors. TCRdb re-derived calls from the reads in MiXCR, one entry per CDR3 protein. The data contain some 70,000 distinct CDR3 sequences, approximately 22% of them singletons. The material sequenced was PBMCs, sequenced either directly or after in vitro stimulation (not recorded which). The receptors here all came from a human donor in good health (CMV status not recorded). Some clones in this sample may be carry-over from other donors' samples.

This clonotype came up many times. The V gene is TRBV7-3, the J gene TRBJ2-3, with 8 positions matching TRBD2. V lost 5 bases and J lost 1; bases outside the gene matches: 8. The germline V gene encodes CDR1 SGHTA and CDR2 FQGTGA. The CDR3 runs to 16 residues. In DNA, the CDR3 is TGTGCCAGCAGCCCGATAGCGGGAACTGGCACAGATACGCAGTATTTT. This codes for CASSPIAGTGTDTQYF.

This rearrangement joins TRBV11-2 to TRBJ2-3, with 7 bases that match TRBD2. V dropped 5 bases and J dropped 10; count of bases not matched to a gene: 6. Germline V CDR1 and CDR2: SGHAT, FQNNGV. CDR3 size: 12 residues. The CDR3 DNA follows: TGTGCCAGCAGCCCGAGCGGGGCTGCGCAGTATTTT. It encodes CASSPSGAAQYF.

This chain connects TRBV6-4 to TRBJ2-1, with D possibly being TRBD2 (5 bases). Trimming pared 2 bases from V and 3 bases from J, leaving 11 bases between. The CDR3 runs 15 residues. Germline-derived CDR1 and CDR2 are MRHNA and SNTAGT. This CDR3 reads CASSDTPGDYNEQFF. The CDR3 nucleotides are TGTGCCAGCAGTGACACCCCCGGGGACTACAATGAGCAGTTCTTC.

The chain is built from TRBV28 and TRBJ2-3; D ambiguous. The germline CDR1 and CDR2 sequences are MDHEN and SYDVKM. V lost 3 bases and J 0 bases, leaving 7 bases between the germline ends. The CDR3 covers 14 residues. The DNA for the CDR3 is TGTGCCAGCAGTTTTCACATTAGCACAGATACGCAGTATTTT. Translated: CASSFHISTDTQYF.

V and J are TRBV28 and TRBJ2-7; tentatively, D is TRBD2 (5 bases). In germline, CDR1 is MDHEN, CDR2 SYDVKM. V shed 5 bases and J shed 7 bases, with 12 bases lying between them. CDR3 size: 12 residues. CDR3 protein: CASSPDWREQYF. The CDR3 DNA follows: TGTGCCAGCAGTCCCGACTGGAGGGAGCAGTACTTC.

This clonotype came up many times. The rearrangement links TRBV11-2 to TRBJ2-3, with 12 bases matching TRBD2. The CDR3 runs to 18 residues. Germline CDR1 and CDR2: SGHAT and FQNNGV. The V gene end was trimmed by 5 bases and the J gene end by 4 bases; junction bases not matched to a gene: 13. The CDR3 is CASSRTSGRSLGSDTQYF. The CDR3 DNA follows: TGTGCCAGCAGCAGAACTAGCGGGAGGTCCCTGGGTTCAGATACGCAGTATTTT.

This clonotype was picked up a small number of times. The chain uses TRBV10-3 and TRBJ1-1; D is perhaps TRBD1 (6 bases). The CDR3 runs to 13 residues. With 8 bases removed from V and 1 base from J, the gap between germline ends came to 11 bases. CDR1 is ENHRY and CDR2 is SYGVKD in the germline V gene. The CDR3, as DNA: TGTGCCATCGGCCGGACAGAGAACACTGAAGCTTTCTTT. It yields the protein CAIGRTENTEAFF.

CDR3 loop: CASREGGQETQYF. In nucleotides, the CDR3 is TGTGCCAGCCGAGAGGGAGGCCAAGAGACCCAGTACTTC. The V and J genes are TRBV28 and TRBJ2-5; D might be TRBD2 (6 bases). CDR1 is MDHEN and CDR2 is SYDVKM in the germline V gene. V dropped 8 bases and J dropped 1 base, with 11 bases sitting between them. This CDR3 has 13 amino acids.

The sample holds many counts of this clonotype. The chain carries TRBV28 and TRBJ1-6; no definite D call. From germline, CDR1 is MDHEN and CDR2 SYDVKM. The CDR3 sequence is 14 residues long. Trimming took off 6 bases at V and 4 bases at J, with 10 bases between the two ends. CDR3 region: CASSLTAYNSPLHF. CDR3 nucleotides: TGTGCCAGCAGCCTAACGGCTTATAATTCACCCCTCCACTTT.

The J gene is TRBJ2-3, the V gene TRBV7-2; D perhaps matches TRBD2 (6 bases). Trimming stripped 6 bases from V and 4 bases from J, with 20 bases between. The CDR3 consists of 16 residues. Germline V gene data show CDR1 as SGHTA and CDR2 as FQGNSA. This CDR3 reads CASSSRASVNSDTQYF. The CDR3 coding sequence is TGTGCCAGCAGTTCTAGGGCTAGCGTGAACTCAGATACGCAGTATTTT.

This chain uses TRBV6-1 with TRBJ1-2, with D maybe TRBD1 (5 bases). Germline V lookup: CDR1 MNHNS, CDR2 SASEGT. The CDR3 is 16 amino acids. Trimming took 3 bases from V and 7 from J, leaving 21 bases between them. In DNA form, the CDR3 reads TGTGCCAGCAGTGACGAATTCGTGGGGGGGGTTAGTGGCTACACCTTC. It encodes CASSDEFVGGVSGYTF.

This clonotype appeared a few times. This chain links TRBV25-1 with TRBJ2-5; D gene uncertain. The V gene lost 6 bases and the J gene lost 5 bases, with 4 bases spanning the gap. The length of the CDR3 is 10 residues. Germline values: CDR1 MGHDK, CDR2 SYGVNS. CDR3 in amino acids: CASRRETQYF. The CDR3 DNA reads as TGTGCCAGCAGGAGGGAGACCCAGTACTTC.

The rearrangement joins TRBV12-3 or TRBV12-4 to TRBJ2-2; D may be TRBD2 (6 bases). The CDR3 sequence is 14 residues long. The V end lost 6 bases, the J end lost 5 bases, and 13 bases lay between the germline ends. CDR3 in DNA: TGTGCCAGCAGCCAGGGTGGAGGGACCGGGGAGCTGTTTTTT. This translates into CASSQGGGTGELFF.

This clonotype was detected a few times. The V and J genes are TRBV12-3 or TRBV12-4 and TRBJ1-5, with unresolved D. CDR3 length: 14 residues. V lost 3 bases to trimming and J lost 5 bases, with 11 bases between them. CDR3 protein: CASSLAGSDQPQHF. Written as DNA, the CDR3 is TGTGCCAGCAGTTTGGCGGGTTCCGATCAGCCCCAGCATTTT.

This clonotype was observed at least ten times. The V gene is TRBV7-2, the J gene TRBJ1-5, with D maybe TRBD1 (5 bases). The CDR3 loop spans 18 amino acids. From germline, CDR1 is SGHTA and CDR2 FQGNSA. V was shortened by 1 base and J by 2 bases, with 18 bases between the two germline ends. CDR3 in amino acids: CASSLDIGQGSGNQPQHF. In DNA, the CDR3 is TGTGCCAGCAGCTTAGACATCGGTCAGGGAAGCGGCAATCAGCCCCAGCATTTT.

This clonotype was detected only a few times. V gene TRBV4-3 combines with J gene TRBJ2-3; 11 bases align to TRBD2. The CDR3 sequence is 16 residues long. Per the germline V gene, CDR1 is LGHNA and CDR2 is YSLEER. The V segment lost 3 bases and the J segment 6 bases; nucleotides outside the gene matches: 8. The CDR3 DNA is TGCGCCAGCAGCCAGGGCCTAGCGGGAGGTCGGGATACGCAGTATTTT. This codes for CASSQGLAGGRDTQYF.

The chain uses TRBV27 and TRBJ2-7; 8 positions agree with TRBD2. The ends lost 2 bases at V and 3 bases at J; junction bases unmatched: 3. CDR1 and CDR2 from the germline V gene are MNHEY and SMNVEV (reference sequence). The CDR3 length is 14 residues. The DNA of the CDR3 is TGTGCCAGCAGTTTAGACACTAGCGGCTACGAGCAGTACTTC. Translating it yields CASSLDTSGYEQYF.

This sequence joins TRBV19 and TRBJ2-1; TRBD2 matches 9 bases. Germline-derived CDR1 and CDR2 are LNHDA and SQIVND (reference sequence). This CDR3 has 16 amino acids. The trim removed 2 bases at V and 5 bases at J, leaving 7 bases unmatched. The CDR3 DNA is TGTGCCAGTAGTATAAGCGGACTAGCGAGAAACAATGAGCAGTTCTTC. This encodes CASSISGLARNNEQFF.

This clonotype showed up just a few times. The chain couples TRBV11-2 to TRBJ2-1; a weak D match, TRBD1 (5 bases). The CDR3 covers 13 residues. CDR1 SGHAT and CDR2 FQNNGV come from the germline V gene. V was clipped by 2 bases and J by 6 bases, with 8 bases between them. The CDR3 protein is CASSLRQFNEQFF. In nucleotides, the CDR3 is TGTGCCAGCAGCTTAAGACAGTTCAATGAGCAGTTCTTC.

This clonotype was counted a few times. CDR3 protein: CAISPRTTGMSGELFF. CDR3 nucleotide sequence: TGTGCCATCAGTCCTCGGACGACAGGGATGAGCGGGGAGCTGTTTTTT. The V call is TRBV10-3, the J call TRBJ2-2; TRBD1 matches at 7 bases. Germline V gene lookup returns CDR1 ENHRY and CDR2 SYGVKD. V lost 5 bases, J lost 7 bases, and 13 bases stayed unmatched. The CDR3 loop spans 16 amino acids.